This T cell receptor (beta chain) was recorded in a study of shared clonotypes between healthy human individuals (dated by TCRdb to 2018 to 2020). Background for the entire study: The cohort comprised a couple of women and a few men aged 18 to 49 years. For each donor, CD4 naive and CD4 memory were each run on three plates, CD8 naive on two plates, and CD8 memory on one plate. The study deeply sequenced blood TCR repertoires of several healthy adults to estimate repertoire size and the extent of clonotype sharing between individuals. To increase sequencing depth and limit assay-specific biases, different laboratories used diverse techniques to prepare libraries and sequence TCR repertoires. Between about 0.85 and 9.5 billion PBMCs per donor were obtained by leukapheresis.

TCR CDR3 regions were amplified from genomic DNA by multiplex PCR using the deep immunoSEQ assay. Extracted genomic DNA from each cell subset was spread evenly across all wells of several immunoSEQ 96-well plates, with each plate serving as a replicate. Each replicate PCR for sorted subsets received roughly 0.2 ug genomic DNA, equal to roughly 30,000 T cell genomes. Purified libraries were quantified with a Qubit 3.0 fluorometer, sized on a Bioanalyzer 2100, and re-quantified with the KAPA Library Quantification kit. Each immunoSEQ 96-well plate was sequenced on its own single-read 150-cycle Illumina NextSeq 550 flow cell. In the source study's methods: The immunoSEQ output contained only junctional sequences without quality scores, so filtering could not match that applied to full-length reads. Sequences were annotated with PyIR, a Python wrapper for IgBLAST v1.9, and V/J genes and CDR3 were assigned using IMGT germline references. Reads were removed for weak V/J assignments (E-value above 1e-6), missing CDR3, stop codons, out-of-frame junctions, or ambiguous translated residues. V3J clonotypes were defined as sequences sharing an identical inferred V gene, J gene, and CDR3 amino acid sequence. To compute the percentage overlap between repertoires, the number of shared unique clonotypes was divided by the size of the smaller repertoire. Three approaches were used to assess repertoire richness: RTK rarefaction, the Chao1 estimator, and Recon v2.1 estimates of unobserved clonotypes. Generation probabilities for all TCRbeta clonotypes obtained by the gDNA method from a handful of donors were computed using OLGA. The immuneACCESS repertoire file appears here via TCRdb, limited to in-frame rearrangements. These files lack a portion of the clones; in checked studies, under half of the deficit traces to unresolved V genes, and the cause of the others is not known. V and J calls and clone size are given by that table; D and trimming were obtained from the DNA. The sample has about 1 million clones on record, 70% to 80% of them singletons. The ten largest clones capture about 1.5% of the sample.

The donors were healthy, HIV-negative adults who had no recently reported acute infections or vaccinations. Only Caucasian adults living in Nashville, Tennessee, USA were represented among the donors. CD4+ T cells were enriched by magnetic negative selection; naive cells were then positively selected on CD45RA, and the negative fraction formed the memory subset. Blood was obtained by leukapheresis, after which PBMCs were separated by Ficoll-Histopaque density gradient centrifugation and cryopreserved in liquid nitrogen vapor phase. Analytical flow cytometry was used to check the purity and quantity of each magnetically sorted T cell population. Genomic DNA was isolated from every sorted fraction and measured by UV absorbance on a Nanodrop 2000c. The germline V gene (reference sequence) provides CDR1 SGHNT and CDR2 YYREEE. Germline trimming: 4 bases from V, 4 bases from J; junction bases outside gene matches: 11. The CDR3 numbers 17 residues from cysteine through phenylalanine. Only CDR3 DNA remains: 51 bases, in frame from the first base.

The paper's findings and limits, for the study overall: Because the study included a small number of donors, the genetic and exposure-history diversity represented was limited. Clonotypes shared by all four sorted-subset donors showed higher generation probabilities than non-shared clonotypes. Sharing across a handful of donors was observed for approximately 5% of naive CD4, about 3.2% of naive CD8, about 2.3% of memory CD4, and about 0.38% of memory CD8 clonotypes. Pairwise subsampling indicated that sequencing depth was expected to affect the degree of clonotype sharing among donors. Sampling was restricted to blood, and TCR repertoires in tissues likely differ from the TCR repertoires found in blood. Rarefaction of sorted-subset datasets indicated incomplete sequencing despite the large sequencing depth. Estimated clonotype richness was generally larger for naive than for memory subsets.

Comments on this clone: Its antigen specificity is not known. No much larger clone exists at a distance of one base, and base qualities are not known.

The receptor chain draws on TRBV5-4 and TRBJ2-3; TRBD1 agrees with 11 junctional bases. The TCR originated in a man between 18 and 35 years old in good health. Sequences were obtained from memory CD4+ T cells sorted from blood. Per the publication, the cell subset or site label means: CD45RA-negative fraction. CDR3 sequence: CASSITGTGGRADTQYF. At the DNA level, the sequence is TGTGCCAGCAGCATAACCGGGACAGGGGGTCGAGCAGATACGCAGTATTTT. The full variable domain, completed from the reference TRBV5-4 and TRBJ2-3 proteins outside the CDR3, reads ETGVTQSPTHLIKTRGQQVTLRCSSQSGHNTVSWYQQALGQGPQFIFQYYREEENGRGNFPPRFSGLQFPNYSSELNVNALELDDSALYLCASSITGTGGRADTQYFGPGTRLTVL.